Listed below are T cell receptor beta chains from one sample, sequenced in a study of cytomegalovirus exposure and HLA in healthy donors. Clones were sequenced by immunoSEQ multiplex PCR, and TCRdb holds only the in-frame ones, with some missing. The data show over 100,000 clones, approximately 58% seen once. Sequenced sample: PBMCs. The receptors shown here come from a woman in her twenties or thirties in good health and CMV-seronegative. Both conserved end residues are part of each CDR3. A D gene is named only where the DNA matches it firmly. Some rows mark clone size as missing; the rest say once, few, many or name a class of expanded clone.

clone_size,d_call,v_call,j_call,cdr3_aa,cdr3_nt
NA,NA,TRBV4-3,TRBJ2-5,CASSQEYAGQETQYF,TGCGCCAGCAGCCAAGAATACGCGGGCCAAGAGACCCAGTACTTC
NA,TRBD2,TRBV7-2,TRBJ2-1,CASSLGLAGRNEQFF,TGTGCCAGCAGCTTAGGGCTAGCGGGCCGGAATGAGCAGTTCTTC
NA,TRBD1,TRBV19,TRBJ1-6,CASSIPGQGNSPLHF,TGTGCCAGTAGTATCCCGGGACAGGGGAATTCACCCCTCCACTTT
few,TRBD1,TRBV5-6,TRBJ2-3,CASSLGMDRGYTDTQYF,TGTGCCAGCAGCTTGGGAATGGACAGGGGTTACACAGATACGCAGTATTTT
NA,NA,TRBV5-6,TRBJ2-5,CASSLAAGETQYF,TGTGCCAGCAGCTTGGCGGCAGGAGAGACCCAGTACTTC
NA,NA,TRBV19,TRBJ1-1,CASNLGLHDIEAFF,TGTGCCAGTAACCTGGGACTGCATGATATCGAAGCTTTCTTT
NA,TRBD2,TRBV15,TRBJ2-3,CATSRVRRELADTQYF,TGTGCCACCAGCAGAGTTAGGCGGGAGTTGGCAGATACGCAGTATTTT
NA,NA,TRBV10-2,TRBJ1-6,CASSDGTGRNSPLHF,TGCGCCAGCAGTGACGGTACAGGGCGCAATTCACCCCTCCACTTT
NA,NA,TRBV29-1,TRBJ2-7,CSVSQGYEQYF,TGCAGCGTTAGCCAGGGCTACGAGCAGTACTTC
NA,TRBD2,TRBV5-3,TRBJ2-3,CARSLWLAGVDTQYF,TGTGCCAGAAGCTTGTGGCTAGCGGGAGTGGATACGCAGTATTTT
NA,TRBD2,TRBV7-6,TRBJ2-1,CASSFPTSGRAGSSYNEQFF,TGTGCCAGCAGCTTCCCGACTAGCGGGAGGGCTGGAAGCTCCTACAATGAGCAGTTCTTC
few,NA,TRBV7-7,TRBJ2-2,CASSLRGSGELFF,TGTGCTAGCAGCTTAAGGGGGTCCGGGGAGCTGTTTTTT
NA,TRBD1,TRBV11-1,TRBJ2-7,CASSFTRTGGEQYF,TGTGCCAGCAGCTTCACCCGGACAGGGGGAGAGCAGTACTTC
NA,NA,TRBV18,TRBJ1-2,CASSPQGNYGYTF,TGTGCCAGCTCACCGCAGGGGAACTATGGCTACACCTTC
NA,TRBD2,TRBV28,TRBJ2-1,CASSSPGTSGYNEQFF,TGTGCCAGCAGTTCCCCCGGGACTAGCGGGTACAATGAGCAGTTCTTC
few,TRBD1,TRBV14,TRBJ1-2,CASSQSSRRGGPMGYTF,TGTGCCAGCAGCCAGTCCTCCCGTAGAGGGGGCCCTATGGGCTACACCTTC
NA,NA,TRBV11-2,TRBJ2-6,CASSYFGGSGANVLTF,TGTGCCAGCAGCTACTTCGGGGGAAGTGGGGCCAACGTCCTGACTTTC
NA,TRBD2,TRBV5-4,TRBJ2-1,CASSELAGQYNEQFF,TGTGCCAGCAGCGAACTAGCGGGCCAGTACAATGAGCAGTTCTTC